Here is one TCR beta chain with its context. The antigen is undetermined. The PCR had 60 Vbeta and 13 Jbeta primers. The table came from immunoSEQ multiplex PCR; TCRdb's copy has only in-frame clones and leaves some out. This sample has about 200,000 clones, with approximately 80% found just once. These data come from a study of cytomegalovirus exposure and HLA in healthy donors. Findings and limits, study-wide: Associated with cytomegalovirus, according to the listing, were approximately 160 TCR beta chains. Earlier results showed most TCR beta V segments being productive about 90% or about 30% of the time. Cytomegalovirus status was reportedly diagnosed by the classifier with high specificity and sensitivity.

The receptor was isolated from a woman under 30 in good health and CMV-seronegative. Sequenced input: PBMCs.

The chain's CDR3 is CASSQDRGVSGNTIYF. The DNA for the CDR3 is TGCGCCAGCAGCCAAGACAGGGGGGTCTCTGGAAACACCATATATTTT. The rearrangement links TRBV4-3 to TRBJ1-3, with 7 bases matching TRBD1. V shed 0 bases, J shed 0 bases, and the junction held 2 bases outside the gene matches. This CDR3 comprises 16 residues. From germline, CDR1 is LGHNA and CDR2 YSLEER.